The 16 T cell receptor beta chains presented below share a single source sample, sequenced in a study of blood T cell repertoires in COVID-19. Generated by immunoSEQ multiplex PCR, the TCRdb table keeps only in-frame clones and is missing some. The table shows 390,000 or so clones, with roughly 90% occurring only once. Sequencing used peripheral blood. The receptors stem from a woman under 40 with active or convalescent COVID-19.

J is TRBJ1-6 and V is TRBV16; TRBD1 agrees at 7 bases. This CDR3 contains 17 residues. Trimming at V came to 1 base and at J to 7 bases, leaving 10 bases not matched to a gene. Germline CDR1 KGHSY, CDR2 FQNENV. The CDR3 is CASSQFQRGQGNSPLHF. The CDR3 DNA reads as TGTGCCAGCAGCCAATTCCAAAGGGGGCAGGGGAATTCACCCCTCCACTTT.

The chain employs TRBV5-1 and TRBJ2-3; 11 bases agree with TRBD2. The CDR3 runs to 18 residues. V was pared by 6 bases and J by 0 bases, with 12 bases of the junction left unmatched. Germline-derived CDR1 and CDR2 are SGHRS and YFSETQ. As DNA, the CDR3 is TGCGCCAGCAATCCCCGGACTAGCGGGTATATTAGCACAGATACGCAGTATTTT. This translates into CASNPRTSGYISTDTQYF.

The rearrangement links TRBV13 to TRBJ1-2; 7 nucleotides match TRBD1. Germline-derived CDR1 and CDR2 are PRHDT and FYEKMQ (reference sequence). The CDR3 totals 16 residues. V gave up 1 base and J gave up 0 bases; unmatched junction bases: 5. As DNA, the CDR3 is TGTGCCAGCAGCTTAGCATCCGGGACAGCTAACTATGGCTACACCTTC. This encodes CASSLASGTANYGYTF. Full variable domain (missing parts from reference TRBV13 and TRBJ1-2): AAGVIQSPRHLIKEKRETATLKCYPIPRHDTVYWYQQGPGQDPQFLISFYEKMQSDKGSIPDRFSAQQFSDYHSELNMSSLELGDSALYFCASSLASGTANYGYTFGSGTRLTVV.

CDR3 nucleotides: TGTGCCAGCAGCGTAGGGGAGACGAACACTGAAGCTTTCTTT. It codes for CASSVGETNTEAFF. The chain joins TRBV9 to TRBJ1-1; D ambiguous. CDR1 and CDR2 from the germline V gene are SGDLS and YYNGEE. The CDR3 extends over 14 amino acids. Trimming took 0 bases from V and 1 from J, leaving 7 bases between them.

This sequence joins TRBV5-1 and TRBJ2-1; 8 positions agree with TRBD1. The trim removed 0 bases at V and 3 bases at J, leaving 5 bases unmatched. The CDR3 loop spans 16 amino acids. CDR1 and CDR2 from the germline V gene are SGHRS and YFSETQ. The CDR3: CASSLEAGGFYNEQFF. CDR3 nucleotides: TGCGCCAGCAGCTTGGAGGCAGGGGGCTTCTACAATGAGCAGTTCTTC.

The chain carries TRBV2 and TRBJ2-5; D not certain. The germline V and J ends were trimmed by 7 bases and 5 bases, with 14 bases remaining between them. The germline V gene has CDR1 SNHLY and CDR2 FYNNEI. The length of the CDR3 is 13 residues. The CDR3: CASTPAAWETQYF. The CDR3 bases are TGTGCCAGCACCCCGGCGGCGTGGGAGACCCAGTACTTC.

The gene calls are TRBV28 and TRBJ1-2; 7 bases are a match to TRBD1. V shed 2 bases, J shed 8 bases, and the junction held 11 bases outside the gene matches. CDR3 length: 15 residues. Germline V lookup: CDR1 MDHEN, CDR2 SYDVKM. The CDR3 DNA sequence: TGTGCCAGCAGTTTACAGGGGGTATTAAGTGGGGGCTACACCTTC. It specifies CASSLQGVLSGGYTF.

The chain uses TRBV5-1 and TRBJ2-7, with 9 bases that match TRBD2. The CDR3 loop spans 18 amino acids. V lost 0 bases, J lost 0 bases, and 10 bases stayed unmatched. In germline, CDR1 is SGHRS, CDR2 YFSETQ. The CDR3 bases are TGCGCCAGCAGCTTGGTGGGTAGCGGGAGAACCTCCTCCTACGAGCAGTACTTC. Translating it yields CASSLVGSGRTSSYEQYF.

Here the CDR3 reads CSITTGDRNTIYF. The CDR3 bases are TGCAGCATTACGACAGGGGATAGAAACACCATATATTTT. The chain uses TRBV29-1 and TRBJ1-3, with 8 bases lining up with TRBD1. This CDR3 region has 13 residues. The germline V gene has CDR1 SQVTM and CDR2 ANQGSEA. J was trimmed by 5 bases and V by 8 bases; bases with no gene match: 8.

The chain uses TRBV19 and TRBJ2-4, with 10 bases fitting TRBD2. V lost 6 bases and J lost 7; bases outside the gene matches: 9. The germline CDR1 and CDR2 sequences are LNHDA and SQIVND (reference sequence). CDR3 length equals 15 residues. The CDR3 nucleotides are TGTGCCAGTAGGGAACTAGCGGGGTTAGGTAACATTCAGTACTTC. Translated: CASRELAGLGNIQYF.

J is TRBJ1-5 and V is TRBV6-5; maybe TRBD1 (5 bases). With 6 bases removed from V and 7 bases from J, the gap between germline ends came to 16 bases. This CDR3 spans 14 amino acids. The germline CDR1 and CDR2 sequences are MNHEY and SVGAGI. The CDR3 here is CASSGTYRIQPQHF. CDR3 nucleotides: TGTGCCAGCAGCGGAACTTACAGGATCCAGCCCCAGCATTTT.

The V gene is TRBV4-2, the J gene TRBJ1-5, with a possible D match to TRBD1 (5 bases). Germline V lookup: CDR1 LGHNA, CDR2 YNFKEQ. The CDR3 runs 14 residues. Trimming shortened V by 1 base and J by 7 bases, and 11 bases separated the two germline ends. This CDR3 is CASSQALQEQPQHF. The CDR3 DNA reads TGTGCCAGCAGCCAAGCTCTACAGGAACAGCCCCAGCATTTT.

This chain links TRBV7-8 with TRBJ1-4, with D tentatively TRBD1 (5 bases). Per the germline V gene, CDR1 is SGHVS and CDR2 is FQNEAQ. The germline V and J ends were trimmed by 1 base and 8 bases, with 17 bases remaining between them. The CDR3 length is 16 residues. CDR3 protein: CASSLGIGQGGEKLFF. The CDR3 DNA reads TGTGCCAGCAGCTTAGGTATAGGCCAGGGAGGCGAAAAACTGTTTTTT.

The rearrangement links TRBV5-4 to TRBJ2-7; 11 positions match TRBD2. There are 15 residues in the CDR3. Germline V lookup: CDR1 SGHNT, CDR2 YYREEE (reference sequence). The J segment lost 5 bases and the V segment lost 0 bases, leaving 4 bases of the junction unmatched. CDR3 protein: CASSLELAGDDEQYF. The CDR3 DNA reads as TGTGCCAGCAGCTTGGAACTAGCGGGAGATGACGAGCAGTACTTC.

The chain joins TRBV5-6 to TRBJ2-7, with TRBD2 matching over 9 bases. The junction had 6 bases not matched to a gene; V was cut back by 0 bases and J by 5 bases. Per the germline V gene, CDR1 is SGHDT and CDR2 is YYEEEE. The CDR3 is made up of 15 amino acids. CDR3 residues: CASSLGAGGIHEQYF. Written as DNA, the CDR3 is TGTGCCAGCAGCTTGGGAGCGGGAGGAATCCACGAGCAGTACTTC.

The V gene is TRBV6-4, the J gene TRBJ2-2, with a tentative D call TRBD2 (5 bases). This CDR3 has 13 residues. CDR1 and CDR2 from the germline V gene are MRHNA and SNTAGT. V shed 3 bases and J shed 4 bases, with 6 bases lying between them. CDR3 DNA: TGTGCCAGCAGTGATAGCGTCACCGGGGAGCTGTTTTTT. Protein product: CASSDSVTGELFF.